What follows describes a single T cell receptor (beta chain). This CDR3 has 17 amino acids. V gave up 3 bases and J gave up 4 bases; unmatched junction bases: 11. Germline V gene lookup returns CDR1 KGHSH and CDR2 LQKENI. This sample was taken from a study of blood T cell repertoires in COVID-19. Overall study context: COVID-19 samples from acute and convalescent phases originated in the United States, Italy and Spain. T cells, B-cell-depleted T cells, or PBMCs supplied cDNA or gDNA.

Per the authors' pipeline: Counts of nucleated cells, estimated from reference gene primer amplification, were obtained. Method: immunoSEQ multiplex PCR; TCRdb's copy keeps in-frame clones and lacks some. The V and J calls and clone size come from that table; D and trimming were worked out from the DNA. Of 120,000 to 150,000 clones in the sample, 82% are singletons; the top ten hold about 16%. Sequences were obtained from peripheral blood. The V and J genes are TRBV18 and TRBJ1-2; TRBD1 agrees at 10 bases. The origin of this receptor is a human donor with acute or convalescent COVID-19. The donor label of this sample is uncertain. The CDR3 DNA sequence: TGTGCCAGCTCACCGTCCCGGGACAGGGGTAGGGGCTATGGCTACACCTTC. Its translation: CASSPSRDRGRGYGYTF. The full variable domain, with the rest looked up from reference TRBV18 and TRBJ1-2, is NAGVMQNPRHLVRRRGQEARLRCSPMKGHSHVYWYRQLPEEGLKFMVYLQKENIIDESGMPKERFSAEFPKEGPSILRIQQVVRGDSAAYFCASSPSRDRGRGYGYTFGSGTRLTVV.